This T cell receptor (beta chain) stems from a study of T cells after yellow fever vaccination. In TCRdb, the 5' RACE reads were re-called with MiXCR into one record per CDR3 protein. The profile shows about 310,000 distinct CDR3 sequences, around 3.6% of them singletons. General study findings and limits: Primary-vaccination clones mostly resurfaced post-booster (about 95% CD4, approximately 87% CD8). Overall, a small share of clonotypes was seen in both CD4 and CD8 compartments.

This clonotype was observed at least ten times. Antigen specificity is unknown. The specimen comprised PBMCs, sampled on the day of the yellow fever booster vaccination. The clonotype was recovered from a man aged 18 to 35 who received the YFV17D yellow fever vaccine.

CDR3 bases: TGCGCCAGCAGCGAGTCTAGCGGCTTCACAGATACGCAGTATTTT. The encoded protein is CASSESSGFTDTQYF. The chain combines TRBV5-1 with TRBJ2-3; TRBD2 agrees at 7 bases. Trimming cost V 4 bases and J 2 bases; bases outside gene matches: 7. The CDR3 has 15 residues. Per germline, CDR1 SGHRS and CDR2 YFSETQ.